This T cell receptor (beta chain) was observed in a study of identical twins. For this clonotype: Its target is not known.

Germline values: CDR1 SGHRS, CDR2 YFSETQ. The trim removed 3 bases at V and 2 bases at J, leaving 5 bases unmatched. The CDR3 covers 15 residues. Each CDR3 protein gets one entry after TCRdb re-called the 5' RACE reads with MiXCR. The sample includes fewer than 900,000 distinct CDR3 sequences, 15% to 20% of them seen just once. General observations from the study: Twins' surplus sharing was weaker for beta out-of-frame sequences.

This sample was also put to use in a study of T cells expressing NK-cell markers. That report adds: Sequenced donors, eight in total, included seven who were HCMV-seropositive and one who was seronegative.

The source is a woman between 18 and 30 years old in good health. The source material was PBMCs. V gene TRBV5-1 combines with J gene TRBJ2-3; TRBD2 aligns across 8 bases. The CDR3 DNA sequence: TGCGCCAGCAGCTCCAGCGGGAGTATCACAGATACGCAGTATTTT. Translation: CASSSSGSITDTQYF.